One and the same sample provided the 27 T cell receptor beta chains below, sequenced in a study of neurological immune-mediated disorders. TCRdb independently ran MiXCR on the 5' RACE reads; one entry per CDR3 protein. The table has approximately 50,000 distinct CDR3 sequences, around 3.6% seen once. Material for sequencing was PBMCs. The receptors derive from a young man with multiple sclerosis.

This clonotype was seen ten or more times. The V gene is TRBV7-9, the J gene TRBJ1-2; D is unclear. Per the germline V gene, CDR1 is SEHNR and CDR2 is FQNEAQ (reference sequence). Trimming took 1 base from V and 8 from J, leaving 11 bases between them. This CDR3 has 13 residues. Here the CDR3 DNA reads TGTGCCAGCAGCTTAGGGGGTGCATACGGCTACACCTTC. This codes for CASSLGGAYGYTF.

This clonotype showed up many times. V gene TRBV7-8 combines with J gene TRBJ1-2, with 8 bases fitting TRBD1. Germline trimming cut 5 bases from V and 3 bases from J; bases unmatched to any gene: 5. This CDR3 comprises 14 residues. Germline lookup yields CDR1 SGHVS and CDR2 FQNEAQ. The CDR3 is CASSPQGADYGYTF. The CDR3 coding sequence is TGTGCCAGCAGCCCTCAGGGGGCTGACTATGGCTACACCTTC.

This clonotype was seen repeatedly, ten times or more. The J gene is TRBJ2-3, the V gene TRBV28; D gene unclear. With 6 bases removed from V and 1 base from J, the gap between germline ends came to 11 bases. This CDR3 comprises 14 residues. The germline CDR1 and CDR2 sequences are MDHEN and SYDVKM. For the CDR3, the DNA is TGTGCCAGCAGGCGTGTCAGCCGCACAGATACGCAGTATTTT. It encodes CASRRVSRTDTQYF.

In its sample, this clonotype was seen a few times. J is TRBJ1-1 and V is TRBV20-1; D is uncertain. The CDR3 is 13 amino acids. Looked up from germline, CDR1 is DFQATT and CDR2 is SNEGSKA (reference sequence). Trimming took off 5 bases at V and 1 base at J, with 11 bases between the two ends. The CDR3 spells CSAEGKTNTEAFF. CDR3 coding DNA: TGCAGTGCTGAGGGAAAGACGAACACTGAAGCTTTCTTT.

This clonotype was seen ten or more times. The rearrangement uses TRBV15 and TRBJ1-2; D might be TRBD1 (5 bases). The germline gives CDR1 LNHNV, CDR2 YYDKDF (reference sequence). Trimming removed 6 bases at V and 2 bases at J, with 19 bases between. The CDR3 runs 16 residues. The CDR3 here is CATRDLGGAVNYGYTF. Here the CDR3 DNA reads TGTGCCACCAGGGACCTAGGAGGGGCAGTCAACTATGGCTACACCTTC.

V and J are TRBV6-1 and TRBJ2-3, with unresolved D. The CDR3 is 12 amino acids. Germline CDR1 is MNHNS and CDR2 is SASEGT. V shed 2 bases and J shed 6 bases, with 6 bases lying between them. As DNA, the CDR3 is TGTGCCAGCAGTGAACAAGGGGATACGCAGTATTTT. Its protein product is CASSEQGDTQYF.

This clonotype was counted at least ten times. This sequence joins TRBV12-3 or TRBV12-4 and TRBJ2-3, with TRBD2 identical over 14 bases. This CDR3 has 15 amino acids. J lost 4 bases, V lost 7 bases, and 4 bases had no gene match. CDR3 nucleotide sequence: TGTGCCAGCACCCTGACTAGCGGGAGGGCAGATACGCAGTATTTT. Translation gives CASTLTSGRADTQYF.

This clonotype was recorded at least ten times. This rearrangement joins TRBV20-1 to TRBJ2-7; the D gene is possibly TRBD1 (6 bases). Germline CDR1 and CDR2: DFQATT and SNEGSKA (reference sequence). The CDR3 consists of 15 residues. V lost 3 bases and J 0 bases, leaving 15 bases between the germline ends. This CDR3 reads CSARALQGPSYEQYF. CDR3 bases: TGCAGTGCTAGGGCCCTCCAGGGGCCCTCCTACGAGCAGTACTTC.

Only a few counts were recorded for this clonotype. The genes are TRBV30 and TRBJ1-5, with D perhaps matching TRBD1 (5 bases). The V gene lost 2 bases and the J gene lost 3 bases, with 14 bases spanning the gap. Looked up from germline, CDR1 is GTSNPN and CDR2 is SVGIG (reference sequence). The CDR3 consists of 15 residues. Here the CDR3 DNA reads TGTGCCTGGAGTACGGGGACCCAGACCAATCAGCCCCAGCATTTT. This sequence encodes CAWSTGTQTNQPQHF.

This clonotype was seen a handful of times. The CDR3 sequence: CASSPGQGGINEQFF. DNA for the CDR3: TGTGCCAGCTCACCCGGACAGGGAGGGATCAATGAGCAGTTCTTC. This chain uses TRBV18 with TRBJ2-1; possible D gene TRBD1, 8 bases. Germline V gives CDR1 KGHSH, CDR2 LQKENI. This CDR3 has 15 amino acids. V shed 3 bases and J shed 6 bases, with 15 bases lying between them.

This clonotype was counted ten times or more. The J gene is TRBJ2-4, the V gene TRBV4-1; 9 bases fit TRBD2. Germline CDR1 reads MGHRA; CDR2 reads YSYEKL. The V segment lost 4 bases and the J segment 0 bases; nucleotides outside the gene matches: 10. The CDR3 is made up of 18 amino acids. The CDR3 sequence: CASSPTAGLAVAKNIQYF. The CDR3 region has the DNA TGCGCCAGCAGCCCTACGGCGGGACTAGCAGTAGCCAAAAACATTCAGTACTTC.

This clonotype was seen many times. V and J are TRBV20-1 and TRBJ2-7; possibly TRBD1 or TRBD2 for D (5 bases each). V was pared by 6 bases and J by 2 bases, with 14 bases between. Germline CDR1 is DFQATT and CDR2 is SNEGSKA (reference sequence). The CDR3 contains 13 residues. The CDR3 nucleotides are TGCAGTGCGGGGACCACACCAACCTACGAGCAGTACTTC. This encodes CSAGTTPTYEQYF.

This chain connects TRBV6-4 to TRBJ2-3, with TRBD2 identical over 9 bases. CDR1 MRHNA and CDR2 SNTAGT come from the germline V gene. There are 14 residues in the CDR3. The trim removed 6 bases at V and 4 bases at J, leaving 5 bases unmatched. The CDR3 loop is CASSATSGPDTQYF. The CDR3 DNA reads TGTGCCAGCAGCGCGACTAGCGGTCCAGATACGCAGTATTTT.

This clonotype was recorded many times. V and J are TRBV18 and TRBJ1-2, with unresolved D. Per the germline V gene, CDR1 is KGHSH and CDR2 is LQKENI. The CDR3 has 14 residues. Trimming cost V 6 bases and J 3 bases, with 14 bases left between them. As DNA, the CDR3 is TGTGCCAGCTCGTCGGGCGTTGTTGACTATGGCTACACCTTC. It specifies CASSSGVVDYGYTF.

This clonotype occurred a few times. The chain is built from TRBV20-1 and TRBJ2-1, with D uncertain. V was cut by 0 bases and J by 0 bases, with 12 bases left in between. CDR3 length: 16 residues. Per the germline V gene, CDR1 is DFQATT and CDR2 is SNEGSKA (reference sequence). CDR3 nucleotide sequence: TGCAGTGCTAGAGATTTGGCCAGGAGCTCCTACAATGAGCAGTTCTTC. Amino acids: CSARDLARSSYNEQFF.

This clonotype was counted ten times or more. The V call is TRBV12-3 or TRBV12-4, the J call TRBJ1-4; tentative D call: TRBD1 (6 bases). The CDR3 is 15 residues long. Trimming took off 3 bases at V and 7 bases at J, with 15 bases between the two ends. CDR3 in DNA: TGTGCCAGCAGTTTCTCGGGGGGCATGGGTGAAAAACTGTTTTTT. Its protein is CASSFSGGMGEKLFF.

This clonotype was observed at least ten times. This chain links TRBV9 with TRBJ1-2; TRBD1 agrees at 9 bases. V lost 2 bases, J lost 4 bases, and 9 bases stayed unmatched. The CDR3 is 16 amino acids. Germline loops: CDR1 SGDLS, CDR2 YYNGEE. The CDR3, as DNA: TGTGCCAGCAGCGTCACCCCGGAGACAGGGGGCTATGGCTACACCTTC. This encodes CASSVTPETGGYGYTF.

This clonotype was recorded at least ten times. V is TRBV7-6 and J is TRBJ2-1, with 10 bases aligning to TRBD2. Per the germline V gene, CDR1 is SGHVS and CDR2 is FNYEAQ. This CDR3 is built from 14 residues. Germline trimming cut 6 bases from V and 5 bases from J; bases unmatched to any gene: 4. CDR3 in DNA: TGTGCCAGCAGACCAGCGGGGGGGCACAATGAGCAGTTCTTC. Its protein product is CASRPAGGHNEQFF.

This clonotype occurred many times. The V gene is TRBV7-2, the J gene TRBJ1-1; D gene ambiguous. Germline V gene lookup returns CDR1 SGHTA and CDR2 FQGNSA. Trimming removed 1 base at V and 1 base at J, with 10 bases between. The CDR3 extends over 15 amino acids. The CDR3 sequence is CASSLVPTENTEAFF. CDR3 DNA sequence: TGTGCCAGCAGCTTAGTGCCCACAGAGAACACTGAAGCTTTCTTT.

This clonotype was observed at least ten times. The J gene is TRBJ2-3, the V gene TRBV6-6; D not resolved. From germline, CDR1 is MNHNY and CDR2 SVGAGI (reference sequence). With 0 bases removed from V and 4 bases from J, the gap between germline ends came to 14 bases. The CDR3 extends over 16 amino acids. The CDR3 here is CASSYSERLLADTQYF. The DNA for the CDR3 is TGTGCCAGCAGTTACTCGGAGCGCCTTTTAGCAGATACGCAGTATTTT.

This clonotype has ten or more counts. The V gene is TRBV5-6, the J gene TRBJ2-6; no reliable D call. V gave up 1 base and J gave up 3 bases, with 8 bases separating them. The CDR3 contains 15 residues. Looked up from germline, CDR1 is SGHDT and CDR2 is YYEEEE. CDR3 sequence: CASSLWSVGANVLTF. The CDR3 bases are TGTGCCAGCAGCTTGTGGAGTGTTGGGGCCAACGTCCTGACTTTC.

This clonotype was counted ten times or more. This chain joins TRBV7-2 and TRBJ2-4; D gene ambiguous. The CDR3 totals 12 residues. In germline, CDR1 is SGHTA, CDR2 FQGNSA. Trimming took 6 bases from V and 1 from J, leaving 4 bases between them. The CDR3 bases are TGTGCCAGCAGTTTGGCCAAAAACATTCAGTACTTC. It codes for CASSLAKNIQYF. Based on the CDR3 plus reference TRBV7-2 and TRBJ2-4, the full variable domain is GAGVSQSPSNKVTEKGKDVELRCDPISGHTALYWYRQSLGQGLEFLIYFQGNSAPDKSGLPSDRFSAERTGGSVSTLTIQRTQQEDSAVYLCASSLAKNIQYFGAGTRLSVL.

This clonotype was counted ten times or more. This chain connects TRBV7-9 to TRBJ2-7; 12 positions agree with TRBD2. Germline V gene lookup returns CDR1 SEHNR and CDR2 FQNEAQ (reference sequence). V lost 5 bases, J lost 0 bases, and 5 bases stayed unmatched. The length of the CDR3 is 16 residues. CDR3 bases: TGTGCCAGCAGCCTTGGACTAGCGGGGTACTCCTACGAGCAGTACTTC. Amino acids: CASSLGLAGYSYEQYF.

In this sample, this clonotype turned up many times. J is TRBJ2-7 and V is TRBV28; D possibly corresponds to TRBD1 (6 bases). The CDR3 has 15 amino acids. Germline V gene data show CDR1 as MDHEN and CDR2 as SYDVKM. V was trimmed by 7 bases and J by 7 bases, leaving 23 bases between them. CDR3 DNA: TGTGCCAGCACCGAAGGGGGAATAGACCGGGGAGAGCAGTACTTC. Translated: CASTEGGIDRGEQYF.

In its sample, this clonotype was seen many times. J is TRBJ1-1 and V is TRBV12-3 or TRBV12-4; D is possibly TRBD1 (5 bases). This CDR3 comprises 12 residues. The V end was cut by 6 bases, the J end by 0 bases, with 5 bases between. The CDR3 nucleotides read TGTGCCAGCAGCAGGGTGAACACTGAAGCTTTCTTT. This translates into CASSRVNTEAFF.

This clonotype was detected ten times or more. The rearrangement links TRBV7-2 to TRBJ2-4, with D tentatively TRBD2 (5 bases). CDR1 is SGHTA and CDR2 is FQGNSA in the germline V gene. The CDR3 consists of 16 residues. Deletions cut 1 base from V and 3 bases from J, with 13 bases between. The DNA of the CDR3 is TGTGCCAGCAGCTTAGGTCCGTCCCGGGGCAAAAACATTCAGTACTTC. This gives the protein CASSLGPSRGKNIQYF.

This clonotype was seen many times. V is TRBV7-9 and J is TRBJ1-1; no definite D call. V shed 7 bases and J shed 1 base, with 4 bases lying between them. CDR1 SEHNR and CDR2 FQNEAQ come from the germline V gene (reference sequence). This CDR3 has 11 amino acids. The CDR3 protein is CASNENTEAFF. In nucleotides, the CDR3 is TGTGCCAGCAACGAGAACACTGAAGCTTTCTTT.